This T cell receptor (beta chain) was recovered during a study of shared T cell receptors in the human thymus. The CDR3 spans 14 residues. CDR1 SGHTA and CDR2 FQGNSA come from the germline V gene. V lost 5 bases, J lost 8 bases, and 18 bases lay in between. The table came from immunoSEQ multiplex PCR; TCRdb's copy has only in-frame clones and leaves some out. In the table there are some 700,000 clones, 70% to 90% of which are singletons. This same sample was also taken into another study, of human thymus T cells.

The rearrangement uses TRBV7-2 and TRBJ1-2; TRBD1 is a possible D gene (5 bases). The source material was thymocytes. The TCR comes from a boy under two years old with a congenital heart defect. The CDR3 here is CASSRGTSHRGYTF. As DNA, the CDR3 is TGTGCCAGCAGCCGCGGGACTTCCCACCGCGGCTACACCTTC.